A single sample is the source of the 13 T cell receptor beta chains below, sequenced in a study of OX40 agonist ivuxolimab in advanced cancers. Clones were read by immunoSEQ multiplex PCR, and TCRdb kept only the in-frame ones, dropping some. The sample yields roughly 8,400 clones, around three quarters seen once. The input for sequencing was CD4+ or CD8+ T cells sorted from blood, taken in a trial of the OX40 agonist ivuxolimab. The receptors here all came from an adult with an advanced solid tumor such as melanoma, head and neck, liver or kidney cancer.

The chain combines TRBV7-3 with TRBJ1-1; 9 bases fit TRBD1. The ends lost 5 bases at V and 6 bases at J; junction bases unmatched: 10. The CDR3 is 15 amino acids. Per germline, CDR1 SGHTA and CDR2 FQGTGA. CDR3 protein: CASSRDGTGIPEAFF. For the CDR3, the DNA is TGTGCCAGCAGCCGAGACGGGACAGGGATCCCTGAAGCTTTCTTT.

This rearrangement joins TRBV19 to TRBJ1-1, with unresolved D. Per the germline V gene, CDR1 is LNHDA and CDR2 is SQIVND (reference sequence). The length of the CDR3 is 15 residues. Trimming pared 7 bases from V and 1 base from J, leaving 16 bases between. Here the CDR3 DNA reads TGTGCCAGTACGAAGGATCCTCTGGGGAACACTGAAGCTTTCTTT. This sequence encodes CASTKDPLGNTEAFF.

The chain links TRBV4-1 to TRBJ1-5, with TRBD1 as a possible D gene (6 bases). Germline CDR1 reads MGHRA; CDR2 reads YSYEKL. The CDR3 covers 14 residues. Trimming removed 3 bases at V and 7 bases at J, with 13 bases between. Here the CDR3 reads CASSHLQGQQPQHF. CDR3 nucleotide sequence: TGCGCCAGCAGCCACCTACAGGGTCAGCAGCCCCAGCATTTT.

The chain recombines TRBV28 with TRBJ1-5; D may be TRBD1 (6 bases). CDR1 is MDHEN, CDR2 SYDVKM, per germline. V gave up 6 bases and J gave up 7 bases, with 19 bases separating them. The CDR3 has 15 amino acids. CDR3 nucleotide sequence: TGTGCCAGCAGAAGCCTGGCAGGGGTACGGCAGCCCCAGCATTTT. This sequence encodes CASRSLAGVRQPQHF.

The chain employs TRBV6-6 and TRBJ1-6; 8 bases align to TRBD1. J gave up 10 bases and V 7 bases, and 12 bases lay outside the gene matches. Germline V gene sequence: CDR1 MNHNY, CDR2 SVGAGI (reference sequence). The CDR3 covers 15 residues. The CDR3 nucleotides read TGTGCCAGCAATGTATCGCCAGGGGGCGGGTCACCCCTCCACTTT. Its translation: CASNVSPGGGSPLHF.

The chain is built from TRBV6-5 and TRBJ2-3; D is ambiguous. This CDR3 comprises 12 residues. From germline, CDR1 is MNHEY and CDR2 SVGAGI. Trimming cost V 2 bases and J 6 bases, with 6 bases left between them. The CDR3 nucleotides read TGTGCCAGCAGTTACATGGGGGATACGCAGTATTTT. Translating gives CASSYMGDTQYF.

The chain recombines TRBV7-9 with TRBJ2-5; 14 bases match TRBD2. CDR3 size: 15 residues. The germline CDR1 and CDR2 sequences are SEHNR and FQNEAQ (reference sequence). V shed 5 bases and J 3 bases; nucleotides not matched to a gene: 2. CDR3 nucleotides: TGTGCCAGCAGCCTGACTAGCGGGGGGGAAGAGACCCAGTACTTC. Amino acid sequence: CASSLTSGGEETQYF.

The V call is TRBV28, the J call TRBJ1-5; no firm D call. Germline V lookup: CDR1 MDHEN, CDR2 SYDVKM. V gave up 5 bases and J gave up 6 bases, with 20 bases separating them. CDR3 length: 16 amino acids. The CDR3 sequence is CASSPGLASGIQPQHF. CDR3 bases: TGTGCCAGCAGTCCCGGGCTAGCGTCGGGGATTCAGCCCCAGCATTTT.

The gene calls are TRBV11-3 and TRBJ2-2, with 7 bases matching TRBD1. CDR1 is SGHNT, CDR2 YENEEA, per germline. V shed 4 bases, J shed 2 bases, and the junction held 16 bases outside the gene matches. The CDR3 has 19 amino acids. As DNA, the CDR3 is TGTGCCAGCAGCTCGAGAACCGGGACAGTCGCATTCAACACCGGGGAGCTGTTTTTT. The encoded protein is CASSSRTGTVAFNTGELFF.

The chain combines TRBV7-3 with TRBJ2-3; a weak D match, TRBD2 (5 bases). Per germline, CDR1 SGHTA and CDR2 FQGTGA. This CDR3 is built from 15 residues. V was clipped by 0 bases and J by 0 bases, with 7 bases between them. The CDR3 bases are TGTGCCAGCAGCTTAACAGCGGCCAGCACAGATACGCAGTATTTT. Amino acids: CASSLTAASTDTQYF. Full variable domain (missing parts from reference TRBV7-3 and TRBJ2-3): GAGVSQTPSNKVTEKGKYVELRCDPISGHTALYWYRQSLGQGPEFLIYFQGTGAADDSGLPNDRFFAVRPEGSVSTLKIQRTERGDSAVYLCASSLTAASTDTQYFGPGTRLTVL.

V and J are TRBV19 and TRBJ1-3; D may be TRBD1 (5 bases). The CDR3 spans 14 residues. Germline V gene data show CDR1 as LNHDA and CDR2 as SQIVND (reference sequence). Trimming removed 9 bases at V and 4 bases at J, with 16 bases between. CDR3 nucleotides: TGTGCCAGCGCAGCGGGGACGTCCGGAAACACCATATATTTT. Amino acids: CASAAGTSGNTIYF.

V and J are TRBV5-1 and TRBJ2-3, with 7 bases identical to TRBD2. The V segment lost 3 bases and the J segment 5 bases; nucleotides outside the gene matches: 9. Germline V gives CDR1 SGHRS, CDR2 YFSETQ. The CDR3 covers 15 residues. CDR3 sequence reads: CASSSLASGGDTQYF. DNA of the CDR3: TGCGCCAGCAGCTCACTAGCGTCCGGGGGAGATACGCAGTATTTT.

The CDR3: CASSLGSGHTEAFF. The DNA of the CDR3 is TGTGCCAGCAGCTTAGGGTCAGGGCACACTGAAGCTTTCTTT. The V call is TRBV7-9, the J call TRBJ1-1; D possibly corresponds to TRBD1 (5 bases). The length of the CDR3 is 14 residues. CDR1 is SEHNR, CDR2 FQNEAQ, per germline (reference sequence). The V end lost 1 base, the J end lost 3 bases, and 9 bases lay between the germline ends.